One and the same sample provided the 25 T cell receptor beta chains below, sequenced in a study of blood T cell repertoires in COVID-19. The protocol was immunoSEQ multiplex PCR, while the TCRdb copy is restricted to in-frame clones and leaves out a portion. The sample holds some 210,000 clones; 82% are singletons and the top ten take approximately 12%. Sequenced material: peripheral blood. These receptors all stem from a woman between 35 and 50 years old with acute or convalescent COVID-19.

The CDR3 here is CASSEASSGANVLTF. CDR3 DNA sequence: TGTGCCAGCAGTGAAGCGAGCTCTGGGGCCAACGTCCTGACTTTC. This chain uses TRBV6-1 with TRBJ2-6; D is unclear. CDR1 is MNHNS, CDR2 SASEGT, per germline. The CDR3 length is 15 residues. V was cut by 0 bases and J by 0 bases, with 3 bases left in between.

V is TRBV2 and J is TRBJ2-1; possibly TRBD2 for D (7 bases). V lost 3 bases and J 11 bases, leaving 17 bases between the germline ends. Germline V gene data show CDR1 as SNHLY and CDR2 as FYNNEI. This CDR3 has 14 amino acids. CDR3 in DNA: TGTGCCAGCAGTGATCCCGGGGGGCCCAGTAAGCAGTTCTTC. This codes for CASSDPGGPSKQFF.

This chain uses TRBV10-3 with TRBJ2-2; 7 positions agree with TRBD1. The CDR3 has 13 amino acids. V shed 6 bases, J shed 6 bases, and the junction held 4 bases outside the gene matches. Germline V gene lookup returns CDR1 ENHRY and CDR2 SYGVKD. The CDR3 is CAISKTGSGELFF. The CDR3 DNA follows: TGTGCCATCAGCAAGACAGGGTCCGGGGAGCTGTTTTTT.

The CDR3 nucleotides are TGTGCCAGCAGCTTAGGTCATCAGGGGAGGGGGGAGCAGTACTTC. It yields the protein CASSLGHQGRGEQYF. The chain is built from TRBV7-2 and TRBJ2-7, with D tentatively TRBD2 (7 bases). Trimming took off 1 base at V and 7 bases at J, with 17 bases between the two ends. The CDR3 is 15 amino acids. Germline CDR1 SGHTA, CDR2 FQGNSA.

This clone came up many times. Here the CDR3 DNA reads TGCGCCAGCAGCACCGGACAGGGGAAGCTAGATGGCTACACCTTC. Translating gives CASSTGQGKLDGYTF. The V gene is TRBV5-1, the J gene TRBJ1-2; 9 nucleotides line up with TRBD1. V shed 4 bases, J shed 6 bases, and the junction held 10 bases outside the gene matches. There are 15 residues in the CDR3. Germline V gives CDR1 SGHRS, CDR2 YFSETQ.

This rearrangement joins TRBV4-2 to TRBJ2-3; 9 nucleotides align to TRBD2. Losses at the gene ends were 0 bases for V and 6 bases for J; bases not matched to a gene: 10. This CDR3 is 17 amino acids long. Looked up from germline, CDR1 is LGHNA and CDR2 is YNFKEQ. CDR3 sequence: CASSQDDSRRGGDTQYF. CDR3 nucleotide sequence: TGTGCCAGCAGCCAAGATGATTCTCGGCGGGGGGGGGATACGCAGTATTTT.

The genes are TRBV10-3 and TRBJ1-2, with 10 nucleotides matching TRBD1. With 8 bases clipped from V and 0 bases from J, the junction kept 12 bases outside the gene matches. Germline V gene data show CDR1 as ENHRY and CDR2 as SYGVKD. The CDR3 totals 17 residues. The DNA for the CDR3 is TGTGCCATCGGCCAAGCCCGGGACAGGGGCGCTAACTATGGCTACACCTTC. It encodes CAIGQARDRGANYGYTF.

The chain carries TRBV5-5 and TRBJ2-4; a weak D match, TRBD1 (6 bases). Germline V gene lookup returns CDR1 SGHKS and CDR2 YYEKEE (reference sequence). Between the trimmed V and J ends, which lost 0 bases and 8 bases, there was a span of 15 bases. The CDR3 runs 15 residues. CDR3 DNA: TGTGCCAGCAGCTTGGGTGACAGGATAATGGACATTCAGTACTTC. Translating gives CASSLGDRIMDIQYF.

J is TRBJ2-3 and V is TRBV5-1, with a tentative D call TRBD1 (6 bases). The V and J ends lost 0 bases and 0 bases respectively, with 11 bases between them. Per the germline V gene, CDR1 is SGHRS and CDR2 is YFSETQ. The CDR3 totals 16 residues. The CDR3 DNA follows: TGCGCCAGCAGCTTGGGGAATACAGGGAGCACAGATACGCAGTATTTT. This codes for CASSLGNTGSTDTQYF.

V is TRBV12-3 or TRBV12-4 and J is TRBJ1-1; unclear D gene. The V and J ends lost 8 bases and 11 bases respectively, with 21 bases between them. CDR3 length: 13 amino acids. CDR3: CASSPSPVTMAFF. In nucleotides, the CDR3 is TGTGCCAGCTCTCCCAGCCCCGTGACTATGGCTTTCTTT.

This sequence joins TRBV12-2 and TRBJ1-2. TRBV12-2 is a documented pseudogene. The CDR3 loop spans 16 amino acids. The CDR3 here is CASRLTKFSEGHGYTF. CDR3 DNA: TGTGCAAGTCGCTTAACCAAATTTTCGGAGGGACATGGCTACACCTTC.

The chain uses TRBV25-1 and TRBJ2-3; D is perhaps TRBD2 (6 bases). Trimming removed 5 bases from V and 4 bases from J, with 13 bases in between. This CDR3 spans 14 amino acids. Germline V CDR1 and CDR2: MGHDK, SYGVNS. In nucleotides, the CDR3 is TGTGCCAGCAGTCCCCGGCGGGGCCCAGATACGCAGTATTTT. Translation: CASSPRRGPDTQYF.

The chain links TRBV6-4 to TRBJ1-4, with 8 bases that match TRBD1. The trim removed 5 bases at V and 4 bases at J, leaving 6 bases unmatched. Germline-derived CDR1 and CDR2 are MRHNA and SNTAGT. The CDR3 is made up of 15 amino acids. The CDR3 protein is CASSNGQGGNEKLFF. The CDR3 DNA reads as TGTGCCAGCAGTAACGGACAGGGTGGTAATGAAAAACTGTTTTTT.

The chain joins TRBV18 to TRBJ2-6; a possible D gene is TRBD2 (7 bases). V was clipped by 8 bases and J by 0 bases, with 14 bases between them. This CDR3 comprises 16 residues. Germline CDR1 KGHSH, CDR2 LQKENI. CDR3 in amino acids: CASPGDYRSGANVLTF. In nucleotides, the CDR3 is TGTGCCAGCCCAGGGGACTACCGCTCTGGGGCCAACGTCCTGACTTTC.

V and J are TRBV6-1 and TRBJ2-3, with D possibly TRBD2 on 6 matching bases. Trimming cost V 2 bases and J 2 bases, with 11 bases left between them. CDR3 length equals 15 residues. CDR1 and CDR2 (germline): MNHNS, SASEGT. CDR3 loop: CASSEFSGITDTQYF. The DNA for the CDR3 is TGTGCCAGCAGTGAATTTAGCGGCATCACAGATACGCAGTATTTT.

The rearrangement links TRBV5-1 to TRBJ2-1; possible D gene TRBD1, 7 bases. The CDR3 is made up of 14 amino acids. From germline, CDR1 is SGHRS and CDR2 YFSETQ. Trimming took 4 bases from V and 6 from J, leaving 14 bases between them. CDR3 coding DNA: TGCGCCAGCAGCGGCGGGACAGTTTCCAATGAGCAGTTCTTC. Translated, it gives CASSGGTVSNEQFF.

CDR3 in DNA: TGTGCCAGCAGCCCTGACAGGGGAGCATCAGATACGCAGTATTTT. Its protein product is CASSPDRGASDTQYF. This chain connects TRBV14 to TRBJ2-3; 8 nucleotides align to TRBD1. J gave up 4 bases and V 4 bases, and 7 bases lay outside the gene matches. CDR1 is SGHDN, CDR2 FVKESK, per germline. This CDR3 region has 15 residues.

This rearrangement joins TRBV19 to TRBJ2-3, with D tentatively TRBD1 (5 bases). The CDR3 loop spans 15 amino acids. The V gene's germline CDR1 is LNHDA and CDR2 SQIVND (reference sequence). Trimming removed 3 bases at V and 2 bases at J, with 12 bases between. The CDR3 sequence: CASSMGRGYTDTQYF. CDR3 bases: TGTGCCAGTAGTATGGGAAGGGGATACACAGATACGCAGTATTTT.

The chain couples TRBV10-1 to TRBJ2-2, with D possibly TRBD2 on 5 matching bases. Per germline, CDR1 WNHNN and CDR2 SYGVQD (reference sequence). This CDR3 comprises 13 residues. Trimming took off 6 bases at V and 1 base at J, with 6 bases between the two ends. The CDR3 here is CASRSGNTGELFF. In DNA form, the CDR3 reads TGCGCCAGCAGAAGCGGGAACACCGGGGAGCTGTTTTTT.

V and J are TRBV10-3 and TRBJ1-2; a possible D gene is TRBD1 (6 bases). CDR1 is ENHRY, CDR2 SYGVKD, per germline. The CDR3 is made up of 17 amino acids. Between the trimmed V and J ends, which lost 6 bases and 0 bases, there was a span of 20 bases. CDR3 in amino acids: CAIRKGGGPDSNYGYTF. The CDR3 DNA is TGTGCCATCAGGAAAGGGGGAGGGCCGGACTCTAACTATGGCTACACCTTC.

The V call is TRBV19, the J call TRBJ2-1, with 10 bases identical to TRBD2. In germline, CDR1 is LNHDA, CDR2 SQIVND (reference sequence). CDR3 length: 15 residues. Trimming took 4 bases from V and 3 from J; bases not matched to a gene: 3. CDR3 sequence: CASSSRTSGYNEQFF. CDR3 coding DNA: TGTGCCAGTAGTAGTAGGACTAGCGGCTACAATGAGCAGTTCTTC.

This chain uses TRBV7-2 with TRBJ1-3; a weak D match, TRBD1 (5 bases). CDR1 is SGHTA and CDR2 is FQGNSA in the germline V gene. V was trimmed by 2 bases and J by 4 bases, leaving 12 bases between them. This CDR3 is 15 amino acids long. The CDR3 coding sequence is TGTGCCAGCAGCTTACGGCGGGGCCCCGGAAACACCATATATTTT. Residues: CASSLRRGPGNTIYF.

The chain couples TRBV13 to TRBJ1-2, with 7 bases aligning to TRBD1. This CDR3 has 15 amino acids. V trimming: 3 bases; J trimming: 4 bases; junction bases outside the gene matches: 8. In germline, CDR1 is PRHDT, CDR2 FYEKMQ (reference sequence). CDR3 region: CASSFRDEGAYGYTF. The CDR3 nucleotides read TGTGCCAGCAGCTTTAGGGACGAGGGGGCCTATGGCTACACCTTC.

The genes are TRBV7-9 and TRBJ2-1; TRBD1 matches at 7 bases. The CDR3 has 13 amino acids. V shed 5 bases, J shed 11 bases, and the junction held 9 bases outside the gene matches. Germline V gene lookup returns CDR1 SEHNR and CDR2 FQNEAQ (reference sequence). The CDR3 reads CASSVGTAFKQFF. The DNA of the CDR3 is TGTGCCAGCAGCGTCGGGACAGCGTTTAAGCAGTTCTTC.

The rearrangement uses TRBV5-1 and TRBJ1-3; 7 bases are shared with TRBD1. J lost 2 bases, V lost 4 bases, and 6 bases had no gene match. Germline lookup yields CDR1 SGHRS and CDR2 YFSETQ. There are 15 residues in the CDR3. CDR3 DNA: TGCGCCAGCAGCCTCGGGACAGAACCTGGAAACACCATATATTTT. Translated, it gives CASSLGTEPGNTIYF.